These 26 T cell receptor beta chains came from one sample sequenced in a study of tumor-infiltrating lymphocytes in primary liver carcinoma. Co-extracting RNA and DNA was done with about 20-33 mg of unsorted bulk tissue as input. TCR beta cDNA was made from 400 to 500 ng total RNA with a constant-region primer. ARM-PCR, slightly modified, supplied the TCR beta libraries through three nested multiplex PCR rounds. Both of the initial two PCR rounds ran for nine to eleven cycles and employed TRBV1-TRBV30 forward primers alongside a C-beta reverse primer. TCRdb recomputed calls from the multiplex PCR reads with MiXCR, one row per CDR3 protein. The sample contains approximately 64,000 distinct CDR3 sequences, roughly 70% of which appear only once. The sample taken for sequencing was liver tumor tissue from sampling region 4. The subset is: tumor region T4, right-lateral pole. These receptor sequences come from a man between 40 and 49 years old with primary liver carcinoma and hepatitis B virus infection.

About this clonotype itself: The CDR3 end shows no conserved phenylalanine or tryptophan, and so a read error is likely. The chain employs TRBV11-3 and TRBJ2-1; D call uncertain. The germline V gene has CDR1 SGHNT and CDR2 YENEEA. This CDR3 is built from 13 residues. CDR3 loop: CASSLWPVNVQFS. Written as DNA, the CDR3 is TGTGCCAGCAGCTTATGGCCTGTGAATGTGCAGTTCTCC.

The genes are TRBV4-1 and TRBJ2-1; 11 bases line up with TRBD2. V was pared by 6 bases and J by 0 bases, with 13 bases of the junction left unmatched. The CDR3 extends over 19 amino acids. Germline V gene sequence: CDR1 MGHRA, CDR2 YSYEKL. CDR3 loop: CASRRRGLAGGGSYNEQFF. CDR3 coding DNA: TGCGCCAGCAGACGACGGGGGCTAGCGGGAGGTGGCTCCTACAATGAGCAGTTCTTC.

Concerning this clonotype: One end of the junction does not line up with germline, which may come from a read error. This chain joins TRBV12-3 or TRBV12-4 and TRBJ1-4; D uncertain. The CDR3 has 14 amino acids. CDR3 sequence reads: CASSLSWVGEKLFF. The CDR3 DNA is TGTGCCAGCAGTTTAAGTTGGGTTGGTGAAAAACTGTTTTTC.

This clonotype has ten or more counts. The chain joins TRBV11-2 to TRBJ2-1, with D unclear. The ends were cut back, 0 bases at V and 13 bases at J, with 7 bases in the middle. The CDR3 has 11 residues. CDR1 is SGHAT and CDR2 is FQNNGV in the germline V gene. CDR3 sequence: CASSLDMAQFF. CDR3 nucleotides: TGTGCCAGCAGCTTAGATATGGCTCAGTTCTTC.

As for this clonotype: At one end the junction does not follow the germline gene, possibly because of a read error. The chain uses TRBV29-1 and TRBJ2-4, with TRBD2 identical over 11 bases. The DNA end lines up better with TRBJ2-1; the J call may be wrong. This CDR3 region has 13 residues. Germline V CDR1 and CDR2: SQVTM, ANQGSEA. The CDR3 protein is CSGGDIAKNIQFF. The CDR3 nucleotides are TGTAGCGGGGGGGACATAGCCAAAAACATTCAGTTCTTC.

The chain combines TRBV6-2 or TRBV6-3 with TRBJ2-7; TRBD1 matches 8 bases. CDR3 length: 18 amino acids. With 0 bases clipped from V and 2 bases from J, the junction kept 12 bases outside the gene matches. Germline lookup yields CDR1 MNHEY and CDR2 SVGEGT. Here the CDR3 reads CASSYSINQGQDPYEQYF. As DNA, the CDR3 is TGTGCCAGCAGTTACTCGATCAACCAGGGACAGGACCCCTACGAGCAGTACTTC.

In the case of this clonotype: Lacking the conserved final phenylalanine or tryptophan, this CDR3 likely reflects a read error. This rearrangement joins TRBV11-2 to TRBJ2-7, with D possibly TRBD1 on 5 matching bases. Trimming pared 10 bases from V and 3 bases from J, leaving 22 bases between. The CDR3 runs to 15 residues. Germline V gives CDR1 SGHAT, CDR2 FQNNGV. CDR3 loop: CATNFMTDPDYEQYS. The CDR3, as DNA: TGTGCCACCAACTTCATGACAGATCCGGACTACGAGCAGTACTCC.

Note on this clonotype: One end of the junction varies from germline; a read error may be responsible. The chain joins TRBV29-1 to TRBJ2-6; D may match TRBD1 or TRBD2 (7 bases each). The CDR3 loop spans 13 amino acids. The germline gives CDR1 SQVTM, CDR2 ANQGSEA. The CDR3 DNA follows: TGCAGCGTGATGACAGGGAGGGCCGACGTCCTGACTTTC. Amino acids: CSVMTGRADVLTF.

The J gene is TRBJ2-6, the V gene TRBV5-1; TRBD1 agrees at 8 bases. Germline V gene sequence: CDR1 SGHRS, CDR2 YFSETQ. V trimming: 0 bases; J trimming: 7 bases; junction bases outside the gene matches: 9. The CDR3 has 17 amino acids. CDR3 in DNA: TGCGCCAGCAGCTTGGTCGGACAGGGAAGTGGTGCCAACGTCCTGACTTTC. Its translation: CASSLVGQGSGANVLTF.

Concerning this clonotype itself: Lacking the conserved final phenylalanine or tryptophan, this CDR3 likely reflects a read error. The chain's CDR3 is CATGVWGGNEQFL. The CDR3 bases are TGTGCCACAGGTGTCTGGGGGGGTAACGAGCAGTTCCTC. The chain combines TRBV12-3 or TRBV12-4 with TRBJ2-1; 7 bases are shared with TRBD2. V lost 10 bases and J lost 10; bases outside the gene matches: 13. The CDR3 spans 13 residues.

The gene calls are TRBV4-2 and TRBJ1-2; TRBD1 matches at 8 bases. The germline V gene encodes CDR1 LGHNA and CDR2 YNFKEQ. This CDR3 contains 15 residues. With 1 base clipped from V and 1 base from J, the junction kept 2 bases outside the gene matches. The CDR3 is CASSQAGQDNYGYTF. DNA of the CDR3: TGTGCCAGCAGCCAAGCGGGACAGGATAACTATGGCTACACCTTC.

About this clonotype: At one of its ends the junction is not consistent with the germline gene, which may arise from a read error. The chain carries TRBV10-3 and TRBJ2-2; TRBD2 agrees at 7 bases. The CDR3 spans 14 residues. Germline assignment: CDR1 ENHRY and CDR2 SYGVKD. The CDR3 loop reads CVIGERDDTGKLFF. CDR3 sequence (DNA): TGTGTCATCGGGGAGCGGGACGACACCGGGAAGCTGTTTTTT.

With respect to this clonotype: The germline gene is not matched at one end of the junction; a read error may be the cause. The genes are TRBV5-1 and TRBJ2-2; D perhaps matches TRBD1 (7 bases). The CDR3 runs to 15 residues. Per the germline V gene, CDR1 is SGHRS and CDR2 is YFSETQ. CDR3 protein: CARSDRVPNTGGLFF. CDR3 bases: TGCGCCCGCAGCGACAGGGTCCCGAACACCGGGGGGCTGTTTTTT.

For this clonotype: The CDR3 does not end in the conserved phenylalanine or tryptophan, so this is likely a read error. The chain joins TRBV6-2 or TRBV6-3 to TRBJ2-7; maybe TRBD1 (5 bases). The V and J ends lost 2 bases and 4 bases respectively, with 18 bases between them. The CDR3 contains 16 residues. Germline CDR1 MNHEY, CDR2 SVGEGT. As DNA, the CDR3 is TGTGCCAGCAGTTACCGCCGCCAGGGAAGGCCTTACGAGCAGTACTCC. Translated: CASSYRRQGRPYEQYS.

Of note for this clonotype: Germline and junction disagree at one end, which may indicate a read error. J is TRBJ2-6 and V is TRBV4-3, with 9 bases fitting TRBD1. The CDR3 runs to 18 residues. The V gene's germline CDR1 is LGHNA and CDR2 YSLEER. CDR3 nucleotide sequence: TGTACCAGCAGCCAAGCTGCGACAGGGGGGACTGGGGCCAACGTCCTGATTTTC. It codes for CTSSQAATGGTGANVLIF.

This clonotype has ten or more counts. The rearrangement links TRBV23-1 to TRBJ2-7; D may be TRBD2 (7 bases). TRBV23-1 is given ORF status, its function remaining uncertain. This CDR3 spans 13 amino acids. The V gene lost 10 bases and the J gene lost 3 bases, with 16 bases spanning the gap. CDR3 DNA sequence: TGCGCCATCTTACGGGGGGACAACTACGAGCAGTACTTC. Protein product: CAILRGDNYEQYF.

Remarks on this clonotype: This CDR3 fails to terminate in the conserved phenylalanine or tryptophan, so it likely reflects a read error. This chain joins TRBV6-5 and TRBJ1-1; D ambiguous. The V gene's germline CDR1 is MNHEY and CDR2 SVGAGI. The CDR3 is 16 amino acids. CDR3 sequence: CACSYSVGVMNTEAFI. The CDR3 DNA is TGTGCCTGCAGTTACTCGGTCGGGGTAATGAACACTGAAGCTTTCATT.

Only one count was recorded for this clonotype. Relative to the germline gene, one junction end is altered; a read error may explain this. The CDR3 DNA follows: TGCATCAGCAGCCAAACTCCTGGTGGGGGGAAAGAGACCCAGTACTTC. Its protein is CISSQTPGGGKETQYF. The chain employs TRBV11-2 and TRBJ2-5; D is perhaps TRBD2 (6 bases). Germline CDR1 is SGHAT and CDR2 is FQNNGV. The CDR3 runs 16 residues.

For this clonotype: A junction end diverges from the germline sequence, so it may reflect a read error. This rearrangement joins TRBV11-2 to TRBJ2-1; D uncertain. Germline CDR1 reads SGHAT; CDR2 reads FQNNGV. CDR3 length equals 15 residues. Here the CDR3 DNA reads TGTGCCAGCAGCTTAGTCATAGATTCCTACAATGTGCAGTTATTC. Translation gives CASSLVIDSYNVQLF.

As concerns this clonotype: The junction and the germline gene differ at one end; a read error may be behind it. V is TRBV4-3 and J is TRBJ2-1; 8 positions match TRBD2. The CDR3 is 17 residues long. Germline CDR1 LGHNA, CDR2 YSLEER. CDR3: CASSQDRGGVCSNEQFF. The CDR3 DNA sequence: TGCGCCAGCAGTCAAGACCGGGGGGGAGTATGTTCCAATGAGCAGTTCTTC.

The J gene is TRBJ1-1, the V gene TRBV20-1; 8 bases are a match to TRBD1. Trimming at V came to 0 bases and at J to 6 bases, leaving 12 bases not matched to a gene. Looked up from germline, CDR1 is DFQATT and CDR2 is SNEGSKA (reference sequence). The CDR3 sequence is 16 residues long. The CDR3 is CSAREVGRGRLAEAFF. In DNA form, the CDR3 reads TGCAGTGCTAGAGAAGTTGGCAGGGGGCGATTGGCTGAAGCTTTCTTT.

As for this clonotype: The germline gene is not matched at one end of the junction; a read error may be the cause. V usage is TRBV29-1 and J usage is TRBJ2-3; 9 bases line up with TRBD1. The CDR3 spans 15 residues. Germline assignment: CDR1 SQVTM and CDR2 ANQGSEA. The CDR3 coding sequence is TGCAACGTTGAAACCCGTGACAGGGGGTCAGATACGCAGTATTTT. Amino acid sequence: CNVETRDRGSDTQYF.

Concerning this clonotype: Because it lacks the conserved phenylalanine or tryptophan at the end, this CDR3 is likely a read error. This rearrangement joins TRBV6-5 to TRBJ2-6, with D hard to call. This CDR3 has 15 residues. V was trimmed by 3 bases and J by 0 bases, leaving 6 bases between them. The germline V gene has CDR1 MNHEY and CDR2 SVGAGI. The CDR3 sequence: CASSYLLSGANVLTL. CDR3 nucleotide sequence: TGTGCCAGCAGTTATTTGCTCTCTGGGGCCAACGTCCTGACTTTA.

Remarks on this clonotype: A junction end diverges from the germline sequence, so it may reflect a read error. The chain combines TRBV6-6 with TRBJ2-2; D gene uncertain. The germline CDR1 and CDR2 sequences are MNHNY and SVGAGI (reference sequence). CDR3 length: 12 residues. CDR3 sequence (DNA): TGTGCCAGTAATAAGAACTCCGGGGAGCTGTTTTTT. Protein sequence: CASNKNSGELFF.

Details on this clonotype: A junction boundary mismatches the germline segment, possibly from a read error. The rearrangement joins TRBV5-4 to TRBJ2-1; tentatively, D is TRBD1 or TRBD2 (5 bases each). This CDR3 has 14 amino acids. Per germline, CDR1 SGHNT and CDR2 YYREEE (reference sequence). CDR3: CDSSSSGTYNDQFF. The DNA for the CDR3 is TGTGACAGCAGCTCCTCTGGGACCTACAATGATCAGTTCTTC.

This clonotype was detected once. This chain links TRBV4-2 with TRBJ1-2, with D perhaps matching TRBD1 (6 bases). This CDR3 has 15 amino acids. The germline V gene has CDR1 LGHNA and CDR2 YNFKEQ. The germline V and J ends were trimmed by 1 base and 10 bases, with 19 bases remaining between them. DNA of the CDR3: TGTGCCAGCAGCCAAGGTGTGGGCAGGGGTGGTGACTACACCTTC. It yields the protein CASSQGVGRGGDYTF.